The clone carrying this TCR beta chain was seen only a few times. Its target is unknown. The CDR3 length is 15 residues. V lost 7 bases, J lost 3 bases, and 11 bases stayed unmatched. Germline lookup yields CDR1 SQVTM and CDR2 ANQGSEA. Donors, healthy HIV-negative adults, lacked recent acute infections or vaccinations. This table comes from immunoSEQ multiplex PCR, and its TCRdb copy is limited to in-frame clones, with some not included. This table holds some 360,000 clones, more than 60% found once. The data belong to a study of shared clonotypes between healthy human individuals. Broader study findings: Clonotype sharing across donors was expected to vary with sequencing depth.

The material sequenced was memory CD4+ T cells sorted from blood. Stated subset: CD45RA-negative fraction. The chain is built from TRBV29-1 and TRBJ1-3, with 8 bases that match TRBD1. This sequence was found in a man between 25 and 39 years old in good health. The chain's CDR3 is CSARTGYGGGNTIYF. The DNA for the CDR3 is TGCAGCGCCAGGACAGGGTATGGTGGTGGAAACACCATATATTTT.